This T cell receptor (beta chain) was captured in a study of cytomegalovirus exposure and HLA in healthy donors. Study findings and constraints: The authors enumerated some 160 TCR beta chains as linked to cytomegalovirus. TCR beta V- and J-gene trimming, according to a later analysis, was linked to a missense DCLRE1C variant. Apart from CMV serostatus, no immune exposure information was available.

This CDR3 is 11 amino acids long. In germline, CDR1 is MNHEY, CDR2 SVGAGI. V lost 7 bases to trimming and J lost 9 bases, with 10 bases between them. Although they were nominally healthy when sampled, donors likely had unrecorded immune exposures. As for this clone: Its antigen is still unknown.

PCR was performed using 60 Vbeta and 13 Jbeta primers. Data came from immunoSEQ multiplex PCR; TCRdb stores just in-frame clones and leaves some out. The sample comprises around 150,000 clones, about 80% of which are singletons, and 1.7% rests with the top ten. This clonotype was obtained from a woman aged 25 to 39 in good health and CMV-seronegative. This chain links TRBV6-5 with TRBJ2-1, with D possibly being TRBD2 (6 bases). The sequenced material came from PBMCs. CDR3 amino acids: CASKAGGEQFF. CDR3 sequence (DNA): TGTGCCAGCAAAGCCGGGGGTGAGCAGTTCTTC.